What follows describes a single TCR beta chain. The sample belongs to a study of OX40 agonist ivuxolimab in advanced cancers. The investigators sampled blood at baseline, at cycle 4 day 1, and at cycle 7 day 1. The table came from immunoSEQ multiplex PCR; TCRdb's copy has only in-frame clones and leaves some out. The sample shows some 50,000 clones, approximately 86% of them seen only once. The clonotype comes from an adult with an advanced solid tumor such as melanoma, head and neck, liver or kidney cancer. This specimen was CD4+ or CD8+ T cells sorted from blood, taken in a trial of the OX40 agonist ivuxolimab.

CDR3 in amino acids: CASSLGPVGNEKLFF. In DNA, the CDR3 is TGCGCCAGCAGCCTAGGGCCGGTGGGTAATGAAAAACTGTTTTTT. The chain joins TRBV5-1 to TRBJ1-4; D is uncertain. Germline-derived CDR1 and CDR2 are SGHRS and YFSETQ. The V end lost 4 bases, the J end lost 4 bases, and 14 bases lay between the germline ends. CDR3 length: 15 amino acids.